This is a list of T cell receptor beta chains from one sample in a study of T cells in Graves' hyperthyroidism and ophthalmopathy. TCRdb processed the multiplex PCR reads anew with MiXCR; each CDR3 protein has one entry. The table records fewer than 350,000 distinct CDR3 sequences, 15% to 20% of them present only once. Source material: blood. All receptors come from a middle-aged woman with Graves' ophthalmopathy. CDR3s include the opening cysteine and the closing phenylalanine or tryptophan. Fields, in order: CDR3 protein, clone size, J gene, V gene. For some rows the clone size is stated as once, few or many, or as a class when expanded; others skip it.

CDR3 protein: CASSQGSGLAQETQYF
clone size: -
J gene: TRBJ2-5
V gene: TRBV4-1

CDR3 protein: CASSRLTGRNTGELFF
clone size: -
J gene: TRBJ2-2
V gene: TRBV4-2

CDR3 protein: CASSQSPSIKQYF
clone size: -
J gene: TRBJ2-7
V gene: TRBV3-1

CDR3 protein: CASSQTTGASNQPQHF
clone size: many
J gene: TRBJ1-5
V gene: TRBV6-1

CDR3 protein: CASSRQGVYAFF
clone size: few
J gene: TRBJ1-1
V gene: TRBV5-6

CDR3 protein: CASRPTGRNKNIQYF
clone size: many
J gene: TRBJ2-4
V gene: TRBV28

CDR3 protein: CASSSIFGTENSPLHF
clone size: many
J gene: TRBJ1-6
V gene: TRBV5-6

CDR3 protein: CASSLSYSNTEAFF
clone size: many
J gene: TRBJ1-1
V gene: TRBV27

CDR3 protein: CASSSRTSSYEQYF
clone size: many
J gene: TRBJ2-7
V gene: TRBV7-6

CDR3 protein: CASSVSLTETQYF
clone size: many
J gene: TRBJ2-5
V gene: TRBV5-5

CDR3 protein: CASSSGQGVGETQYF
clone size: many
J gene: TRBJ2-5
V gene: TRBV19

CDR3 protein: CASRKGLTYTGELFF
clone size: many
J gene: TRBJ2-2
V gene: TRBV12-3/TRBV12-4

CDR3 protein: CASKGLQTSGELFF
clone size: few
J gene: TRBJ2-2
V gene: TRBV6-1

CDR3 protein: CASTAGGAETQYF
clone size: many
J gene: TRBJ2-5
V gene: TRBV12-3/TRBV12-4

CDR3 protein: CASSPLDFGGPIYGYTF
clone size: many
J gene: TRBJ1-2
V gene: TRBV18

CDR3 protein: CSARRTVNSNQPQHF
clone size: many
J gene: TRBJ1-5
V gene: TRBV20-1

CDR3 protein: CASITGTGGPEETQYF
clone size: -
J gene: TRBJ2-5
V gene: TRBV12-3/TRBV12-4

CDR3 protein: CSASLRERIRDEQYF
clone size: many
J gene: TRBJ2-7
V gene: TRBV20-1

CDR3 protein: CASSSHQETQYF
clone size: many
J gene: TRBJ2-5
V gene: TRBV7-9

CDR3 protein: CASSLARTPVEAFF
clone size: many
J gene: TRBJ1-1
V gene: TRBV7-9

CDR3 protein: CASSSTGYSDQPQHF
clone size: many
J gene: TRBJ1-5
V gene: TRBV5-1

CDR3 protein: CASSFSSAGDEQYF
clone size: many
J gene: TRBJ2-7
V gene: TRBV28

CDR3 protein: CASSSWVRTPTYEQYF
clone size: many
J gene: TRBJ2-7
V gene: TRBV5-5

CDR3 protein: CANLLQRRSTGELFF
clone size: many
J gene: TRBJ2-2
V gene: TRBV27

CDR3 protein: CASSLANRDRQETQYF
clone size: once
J gene: TRBJ2-5
V gene: TRBV7-2